This TCR beta chain was sequenced in a study of response to subunit inactivated influenza vaccine. Study findings and constraints: Every seasonal influenza vaccination brings in few new T cells, the authors suggested.

Looked up from germline, CDR1 is SEHNR and CDR2 is FQNEAQ (reference sequence). V was trimmed by 4 bases and J by 4 bases, leaving 17 bases between them. The CDR3 has 16 amino acids. Using its own MiXCR run on the RT-PCR reads, TCRdb lists one record per CDR3 protein. The repertoire includes some 500,000 distinct CDR3 sequences, about an eighth of them detected once, and under 15% sits in the top ten. Comment on this clonotype: The target antigen is unknown.

The chain uses TRBV7-9 and TRBJ1-3; D gene unclear. This TCR derives from a man between 45 and 60 years old who received an inactivated influenza vaccine. The material was PBMCs from blood, obtained more than 35 days after vaccination. In DNA, the CDR3 is TGTGCCAGCAGCTCTAGTGCTAGGGAGGTCGGAAACACCATATATTTT. Its protein product is CASSSSAREVGNTIYF. Complete variable domain (other parts from reference TRBV7-9 and TRBJ1-3): DTGVSQNPRHKITKRGQNVTFRCDPISEHNRLYWYRQTLGQGPEFLTYFQNEAQLEKSRLLSDRFSAERPKGSFSTLEIQRTEQGDSAMYLCASSSSAREVGNTIYFGEGSWLTVV.